Listed here is a single TCR beta chain. Its antigen is unknown. 60 Vbeta and 13 Jbeta primers were used in PCR. The table came from immunoSEQ multiplex PCR; TCRdb's copy has only in-frame clones and leaves some out. Of about 83,000 clones in the sample, around 81% were seen once. The data were obtained in a study of cytomegalovirus exposure and HLA in healthy donors. Whole-study results and caveats: Researchers reported from a later analysis that most CMV-associated TCR beta chains appeared HLA-restricted. Both high specificity and high sensitivity reportedly marked the classifier's diagnosis of cytomegalovirus status. CMV serostatus was the only recorded immune exposure for donors.

The CDR3 extends over 17 amino acids. CDR1 SGHVS and CDR2 FNYEAQ come from the germline V gene. V dropped 4 bases and J dropped 2; count of bases not matched to a gene: 11. The receptor comes from a man aged 18 to 35 in good health and CMV-seropositive. Sequencing used PBMCs. The chain couples TRBV7-6 to TRBJ2-7, with TRBD2 matching over 10 bases. The CDR3 region has the DNA TGTGCCAGCAGCTCGGCAGTTCGGACTAGCGGAACCTACGAGCAGTACTTC. Residues: CASSSAVRTSGTYEQYF. Full variable domain (outside the CDR3, taken from reference TRBV7-6 and TRBJ2-7): GAGVSQSPRYKVTKRGQDVALRCDPISGHVSLYWYRQALGQGPEFLTYFNYEAQQDKSGLPNDRFSAERPEGSISTLTIQRTEQRDSAMYRCASSSAVRTSGTYEQYFGPGTRLTVT.